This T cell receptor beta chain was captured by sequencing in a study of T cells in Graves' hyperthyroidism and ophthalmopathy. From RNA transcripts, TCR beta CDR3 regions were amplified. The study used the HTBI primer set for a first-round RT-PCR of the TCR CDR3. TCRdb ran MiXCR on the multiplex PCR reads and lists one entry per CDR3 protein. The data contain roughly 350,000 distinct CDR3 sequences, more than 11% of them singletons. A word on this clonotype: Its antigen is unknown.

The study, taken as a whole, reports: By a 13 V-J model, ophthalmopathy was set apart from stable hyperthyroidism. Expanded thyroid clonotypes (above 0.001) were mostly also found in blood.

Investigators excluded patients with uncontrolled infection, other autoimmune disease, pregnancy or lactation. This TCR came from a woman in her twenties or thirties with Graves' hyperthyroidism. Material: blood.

CDR3 in amino acids: CASSETRDSTGPNQPQHF. CDR3 sequence (DNA): TGTGCCAGCAGTGAAACCCGGGATTCGACAGGGCCAAATCAGCCCCAGCATTTT. The chain employs TRBV6-1 and TRBJ1-5, with 7 bases that match TRBD1. The CDR3 is 18 amino acids. V lost 2 bases, J lost 4 bases, and 14 bases stayed unmatched. Germline V CDR1 and CDR2: MNHNS, SASEGT.